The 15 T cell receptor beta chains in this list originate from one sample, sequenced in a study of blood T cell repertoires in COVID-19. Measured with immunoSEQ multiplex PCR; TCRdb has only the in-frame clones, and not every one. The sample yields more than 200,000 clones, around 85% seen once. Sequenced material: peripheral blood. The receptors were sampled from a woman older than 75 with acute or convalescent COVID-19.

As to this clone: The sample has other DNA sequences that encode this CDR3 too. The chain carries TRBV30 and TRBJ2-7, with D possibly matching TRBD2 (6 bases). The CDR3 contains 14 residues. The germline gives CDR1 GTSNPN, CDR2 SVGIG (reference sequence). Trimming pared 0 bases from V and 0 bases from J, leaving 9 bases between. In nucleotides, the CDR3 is TGTGCCTGGAGTGTCGGAGGGATCTCCTACGAGCAGTACTTC. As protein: CAWSVGGISYEQYF.

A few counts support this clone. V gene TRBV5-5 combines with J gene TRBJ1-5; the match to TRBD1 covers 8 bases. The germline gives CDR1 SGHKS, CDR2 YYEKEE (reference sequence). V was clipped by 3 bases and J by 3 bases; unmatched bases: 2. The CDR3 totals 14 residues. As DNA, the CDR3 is TGTGCCAGCAGCTCGACAGGGGTCAATCAGCCCCAGCATTTT. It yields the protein CASSSTGVNQPQHF.

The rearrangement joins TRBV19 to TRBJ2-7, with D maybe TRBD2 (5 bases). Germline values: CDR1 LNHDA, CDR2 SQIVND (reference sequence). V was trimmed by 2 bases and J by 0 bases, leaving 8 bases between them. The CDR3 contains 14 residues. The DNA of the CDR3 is TGTGCCAGTAGTATATCCGGGAACTCCTACGAGCAGTACTTC. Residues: CASSISGNSYEQYF.

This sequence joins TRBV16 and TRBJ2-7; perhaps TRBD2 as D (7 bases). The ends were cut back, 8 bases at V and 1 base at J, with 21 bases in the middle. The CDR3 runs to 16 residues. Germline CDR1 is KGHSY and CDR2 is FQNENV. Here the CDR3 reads CASSWRGGGSSYEQYF. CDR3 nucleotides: TGTGCCAGCTCATGGCGGGGAGGGGGTTCGTCCTACGAGCAGTACTTC.

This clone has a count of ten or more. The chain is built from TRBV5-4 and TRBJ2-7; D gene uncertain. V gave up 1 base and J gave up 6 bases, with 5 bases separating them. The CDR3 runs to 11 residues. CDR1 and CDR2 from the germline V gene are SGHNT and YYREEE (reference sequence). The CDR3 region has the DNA TGTGCCAGCAGCTTGACTTCCGAGCAGTACTTC. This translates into CASSLTSEQYF. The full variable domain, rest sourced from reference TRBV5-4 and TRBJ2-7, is ETGVTQSPTHLIKTRGQQVTLRCSSQSGHNTVSWYQQALGQGPQFIFQYYREEENGRGNFPPRFSGLQFPNYSSELNVNALELDDSALYLCASSLTSEQYFGPGTRLTVT.

CDR3 sequence (DNA): TGTGCCAGCAGCCAAGATAGGGGCCCGGTGGATACGCAGTATTTT. Amino acid sequence: CASSQDRGPVDTQYF. The chain joins TRBV3-1 (or the pseudogene TRBV3-2) to TRBJ2-3; maybe TRBD1 (5 bases). Trimming cost V 0 bases and J 6 bases, with 13 bases left between them. The germline V gene has CDR1 LGHDT and CDR2 YNNKEL (reference sequence). CDR3 length: 15 amino acids.

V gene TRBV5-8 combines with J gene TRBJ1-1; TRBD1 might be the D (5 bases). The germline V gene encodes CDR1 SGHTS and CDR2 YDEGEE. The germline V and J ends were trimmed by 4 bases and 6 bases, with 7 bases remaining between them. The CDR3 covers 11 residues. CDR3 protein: CASSRGAEAFF. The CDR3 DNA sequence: TGTGCCAGCAGCAGGGGCGCTGAAGCTTTCTTT. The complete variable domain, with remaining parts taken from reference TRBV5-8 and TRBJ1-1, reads EAGVTQSPTHLIKTRGQQATLRCSPISGHTSVYWYQQALGLGLQFLLWYDEGEERNRGNFPPRFSGRQFPNYSSELNVNALELEDSALYLCASSRGAEAFFGQGTRLTVV.

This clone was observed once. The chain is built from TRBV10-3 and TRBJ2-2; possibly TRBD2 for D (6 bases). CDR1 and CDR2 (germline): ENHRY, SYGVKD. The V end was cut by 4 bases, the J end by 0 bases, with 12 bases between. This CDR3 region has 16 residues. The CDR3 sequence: CAISVSGATNTGELFF. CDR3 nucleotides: TGTGCCATCAGTGTTAGCGGAGCTACGAACACCGGGGAGCTGTTTTTT.

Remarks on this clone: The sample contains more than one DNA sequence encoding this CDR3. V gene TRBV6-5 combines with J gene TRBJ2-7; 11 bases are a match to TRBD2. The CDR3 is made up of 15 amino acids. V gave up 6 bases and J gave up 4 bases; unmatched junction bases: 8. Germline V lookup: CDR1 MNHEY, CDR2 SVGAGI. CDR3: CASSPPGLAAYEQYF. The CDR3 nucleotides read TGTGCCAGCAGCCCGCCGGGACTAGCGGCATACGAGCAGTACTTC.

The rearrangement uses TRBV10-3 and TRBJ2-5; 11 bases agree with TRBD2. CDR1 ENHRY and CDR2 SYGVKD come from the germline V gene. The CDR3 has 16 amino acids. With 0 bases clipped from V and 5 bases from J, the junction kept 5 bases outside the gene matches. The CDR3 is CAISESTSGSLETQYF. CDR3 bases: TGTGCCATCAGTGAGTCCACTAGCGGGAGTCTGGAGACCCAGTACTTC.

In DNA form, the CDR3 reads TGTGCCAGCAGTTCAGCGGGAGCCCTGGGAGAGACCCAGTACTTC. Translated: CASSSAGALGETQYF. V usage is TRBV6-2 or TRBV6-3 and J usage is TRBJ2-5, with 8 bases that match TRBD2. Per the germline V gene, CDR1 is MNHEY and CDR2 is SVGEGT. The CDR3 extends over 15 amino acids. The V segment lost 4 bases and the J segment 4 bases; nucleotides outside the gene matches: 8.

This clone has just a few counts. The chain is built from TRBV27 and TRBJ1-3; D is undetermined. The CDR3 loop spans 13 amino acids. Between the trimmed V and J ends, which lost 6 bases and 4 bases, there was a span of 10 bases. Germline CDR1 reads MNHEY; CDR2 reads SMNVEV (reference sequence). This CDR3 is CASSKWEGNTIYF. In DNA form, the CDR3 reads TGTGCCAGCAGCAAATGGGAGGGAAACACCATATATTTT.

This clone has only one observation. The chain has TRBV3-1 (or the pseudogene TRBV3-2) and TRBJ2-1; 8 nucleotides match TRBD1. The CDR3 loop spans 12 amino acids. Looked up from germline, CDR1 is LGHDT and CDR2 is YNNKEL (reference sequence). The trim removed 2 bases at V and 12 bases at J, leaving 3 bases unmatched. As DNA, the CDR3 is TGTGCCAGCAGCCAAAGGACAGGGATGCAGTTCTTC. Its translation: CASSQRTGMQFF.

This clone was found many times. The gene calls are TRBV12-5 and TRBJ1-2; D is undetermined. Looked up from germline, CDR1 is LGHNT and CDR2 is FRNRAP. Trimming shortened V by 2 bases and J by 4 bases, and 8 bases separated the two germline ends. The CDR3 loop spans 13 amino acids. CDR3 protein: CASGLFLGYGYTF. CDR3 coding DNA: TGTGCTAGTGGTTTGTTTCTCGGCTATGGCTACACCTTC.

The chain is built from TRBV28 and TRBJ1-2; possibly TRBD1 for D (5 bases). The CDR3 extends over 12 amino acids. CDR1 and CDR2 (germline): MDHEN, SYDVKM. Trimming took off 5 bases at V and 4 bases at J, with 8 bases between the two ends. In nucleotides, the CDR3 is TGTGCCAGCAGTCTGACAGTCTATGGCTACACCTTC. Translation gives CASSLTVYGYTF.